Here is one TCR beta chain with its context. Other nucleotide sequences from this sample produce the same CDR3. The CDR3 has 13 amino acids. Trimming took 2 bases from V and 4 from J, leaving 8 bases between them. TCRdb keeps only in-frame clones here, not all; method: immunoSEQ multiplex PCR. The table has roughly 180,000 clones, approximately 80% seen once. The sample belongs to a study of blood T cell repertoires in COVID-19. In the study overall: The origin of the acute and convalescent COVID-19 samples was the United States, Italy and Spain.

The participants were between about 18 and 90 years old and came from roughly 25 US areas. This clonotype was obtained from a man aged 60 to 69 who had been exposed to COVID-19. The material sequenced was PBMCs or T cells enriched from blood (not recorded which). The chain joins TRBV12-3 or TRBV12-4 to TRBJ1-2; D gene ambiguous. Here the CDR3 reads CASSLRGIYGYTF. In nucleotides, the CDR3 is TGTGCCAGCAGTTTAAGAGGGATCTATGGCTACACCTTC.